This paragraph covers one TCR beta chain sequence. In this sample, this clonotype turned up a few times. The antigen this receptor binds is unknown. No much larger clonotype is one base removed from it; base qualities were not supplied. A constant-region primer and ProtoScript II reverse transcriptase were used to reverse-transcribe TCRbeta-specific cDNA from about 530 ng total RNA. Three nested multiplex PCR rounds, following a slightly modified ARM-PCR procedure, were used to build the TCRbeta libraries. Each of the first two PCR rounds ran for approximately 10 cycles and used multiplex TRBV1-TRBV30 forward primers together with a Cbeta reverse primer. A final 25-cycle PCR with Deep VentR polymerase added sample barcodes and Illumina adapters. Before sequencing, amplicons of 200-500 bp were gel-purified using a QIAquick gel extraction kit. The TCRbeta amplicons were sequenced with 250-bp paired-end reads on an Illumina HiSeq 2500. Turning to the authors' computational methods: To recover full CDR3 sequences, reads were quality-trimmed using Trimmomatic v0.33 and paired reads were then merged using FLASH v1.2.11. V, D and J germline segments were assigned to the rearranged TCRbeta sequences by MiGEC v1.2.1b. Clonotype statistics and Shannon-Wiener diversity indices were computed with VDJtools v1.0.0. Except for diversity analysis, only the 250 most abundant clonotypes of each sample were used in subsequent analyses to reduce sampling bias. The public sequencing data were trimmed at Q25 with fastp and processed into clonotypes with MiXCR by TCRdb, which kept only in-frame beta chains. Records with the same CDR3 protein are collapsed into one entry carrying the most frequent genes and DNA. TCRdb's processing, not the authors', yielded these V and J calls. A total of 330,000 or so distinct CDR3 sequences appear in this sample, about 65% of them only once. About 6.5% of the sample is held by the ten biggest clonotypes.

The data derive from a study of tumor-infiltrating lymphocytes in primary liver carcinoma (dated by TCRdb to the late 2010s). Study-wide context: Surgical resection was performed in China between late 2015 and 2016 on about five patients with histopathologically diagnosed primary liver carcinoma. Technical replicate repertoires showed high reproducibility, with mean shared-clone rates approximately 0.9 and correlation coefficients above 0.95. Samples yielded roughly 3.65 to 7.5 million productive TCRbeta reads; read depth did not differ significantly between tissue types. The tumors of the five patients were staged as T1-T3 N0M0, with maximum diameters ranging from roughly 4.2 to 10 cm. Hepatocellular carcinoma (four) or combined HCC and intrahepatic cholangiocarcinoma (one) was present in the five patients, who were three men and two women aged 30 to 69 years. TCRbeta repertoire sequencing covered 35 or so specimens from 5 patients: about 25 tumor regions, 5 adjacent noncancerous liver tissues and 5 peripheral blood samples. TCRbeta repertoire sequencing, expression microarrays and whole-exome sequencing were combined in the study across five regions of each liver tumor, with adjacent normal tissue and blood also included.

RNA from unsorted whole blood was extracted with TRIzol reagent, and germline DNA was obtained with the DNeasy Blood & Tissue kit. Chronic HBV infection was present in the patients, and the patients were treatment-naive at sampling. Before surgery, approximately 4 milliliters of peripheral blood were drawn into K2EDTA tubes. Relative to germline, V is 6 bases shorter and J is 8 bases shorter, with 26 bases between their ends. For CDR1 and CDR2, the germline V gene (reference sequence) lists LNHDA and SQIVND. The CDR3 holds 17 amino acids from the cysteine to the phenylalanine. Of all the DNA, just the CDR3 is kept, 51 bases in frame from base 1. What the research found in general, with its limitations: Bulk unsorted samples precluded comparing CD4+ and CD8+ T cell repertoires. Only the TCR beta chain was sequenced, so true repertoire diversity is likely underestimated because unpaired alpha chains were not captured. Pairs of tumor regions showed greater repertoire overlap (mean around 36%) than tumor-adjacent pairs (approximately 17%) or tumor-blood pairs (approximately 15%), which is consistent with antigen-driven expansion. The top 250 clones made up a significantly larger repertoire fraction in tumors than in blood (p = 0.039). Only 4 or 5 patients were included in the study, and the authors note that the findings should be validated in a larger study.

The clonotype was recovered from a man aged 40-49 years with primary liver carcinoma and hepatitis B virus infection. The sequence joins TRBV19 to TRBJ2-1; matching of 7 bases hints at TRBD2 as the D gene. Sample: peripheral blood. The DNA reads TGTGCCAGTAGAAAAAACAGCGGGACACTATCCCACGATGAGCAGTTCTTC. Translated, this is CASRKNSGTLSHDEQFF.